The source of this T cell receptor (beta chain) is a study of OX40 agonist ivuxolimab in advanced cancers. The study in broad terms: Ivuxolimab was an agonistic, fully human IgG2 monoclonal antibody directed against OX40 (CD134), a costimulatory receptor. Intravenous ivuxolimab was administered to patients every 2 weeks at six dose levels: 0.01, 0.1, 0.3, 1.5, 3 and 10 mg/kg. Patients were allowed to have had prior anti-PD-1, anti-PD-L1 or anti-CTLA-4 therapy, and around two fifths of the dose-escalation patients had been treated with checkpoint inhibitors. The paper describes the monotherapy dose-escalation part (N ≈ 51 patients) of the phase I trial of ivuxolimab. Of the approximately 50 dose-escalation patients, hepatocellular carcinoma was present in around 19, melanoma in roughly 15, renal cell carcinoma in 9 and head and neck cancer in 9. Three dose-escalation patients achieved partial responses, one with hepatocellular carcinoma and two with cutaneous melanoma. The point of sequencing TCRbeta in the periphery was to test whether ivuxolimab changed TCR sequence diversity and drove clonal T-cell expansion. The dose-escalation cohort was approximately 83% male with a mean age of approximately 60 years, ranging from roughly 23 to 90. Beyond this particular receptor, the publication reports: Low levels of normalized T-cell clonal expansion were also seen in some patients who did not respond. The antigen specificity of the clonally expanded peripheral T cells was not determined. Partial responders in the 0.1-3.0 mg/kg groups had among the lowest normalized peripheral clonal expansion, especially among CD8+ T cells. At doses from 0.1 to 3.0 mg/kg, clonal expansion was seen in both CD4+ and CD8+ blood T cells between baseline and week 6. After ivuxolimab, CD8+ T cells had more expanded clones than CD4+ T cells on average.

To sequence the TCRbeta CDR3 region, genomic DNA was isolated from the sorted cells. The immunoSEQ Assay was used for sequencing of TCRbeta CDR3 regions. The table comes from immuneACCESS by way of TCRdb, which keeps in-frame sequences with V and J called. Part of the clones is missing from these tables; in studies checked, under half for an unresolved V gene and the rest for unknown reasons. The sample yields more than 50,000 clones; around 80% were counted once. Jointly, the top ten make up roughly 2.3% of the sample. Worth noting for this clone: Its antigen is still unknown. Qualities for individual bases were not recorded, and no much larger clone is one base off.

The germline V gene supplies CDR1 SGHTA and CDR2 FQGNSA. At the junction V is shortened by 3 bases and J by 10 bases, with 16 bases in between. Including the terminal cysteine and phenylalanine, the CDR3 comprises 15 residues. CDR3 DNA is the only sequence kept; it has 45 bases, read in frame from the first base. Patients with a history of autoimmune disease or receiving systemic immunosuppression were excluded from the trial. Peripheral blood for TCR sequencing was collected from all dose cohorts at baseline, on cycle 4 day 1, and on cycle 7 day 1. Samples were obtained from an open-label, multicenter, first-in-human phase I dose-escalation trial of ivuxolimab. Adults with locally advanced or metastatic head and neck squamous cell, hepatocellular, melanoma or renal cell carcinoma were enrolled in the trial. Before TCR sequencing, CD4+ and CD8+ T cells were separately sorted from peripheral blood.

This sequence was found in an adult with an advanced solid tumor such as melanoma, head and neck, liver or kidney cancer. This sample comprised CD4+ or CD8+ T cells sorted from blood, obtained in a trial of the OX40 agonist ivuxolimab. The sequence is built from TRBV7-2 and TRBJ1-6; TRBD1 might be the D gene, on 6 matching bases. Read as DNA, the sequence is TGTGCCAGCAGCTTTTCGCGGACAGCTGGGTCACCCCTCCACTTT. This is translated as CASSFSRTAGSPLHF.